The 18 T cell receptor beta chains in this list originate from one sample, sequenced in a study of shared clonotypes between healthy human individuals (dated by TCRdb to about 2020). CD8 naive samples were CD45RO-negative cells positively selected for CCR7, giving a CD45RA+CCR7+ population that excluded TemRA cells. Preparation of the library involved the immunoSEQ multiplex PCR assay. TCRdb took this table from immuneACCESS and kept in-frame rearrangements with V and J called. Such tables lack part of the clones; where checked against another copy, unresolved V genes explain under half of the gap, and the rest is unexplained. This sample lists 630,000 or so clones; roughly 98% were detected once. The top ten clones comprise 0.3% of the sample. Sequenced: naive CD8+ T cells sorted from blood. The cell subset or site label, read with the paper, signifies: CD45RA+CCR7+. Every receptor here comes from a man in his thirties or forties in good health.

The chain joins TRBV11-2 to TRBJ2-3; 11 bases fit TRBD2. The CDR3 totals 15 residues. The V gene's germline CDR1 is SGHAT and CDR2 FQNNGV. J was trimmed by 3 bases and V by 7 bases; bases with no gene match: 6. CDR3 nucleotides: TGTGCCAGCACTCTAGCGGGAGGAGGGACAGATACGCAGTATTTT. This codes for CASTLAGGGTDTQYF.

V and J are TRBV5-1 and TRBJ1-2; D remains unclear. The germline gives CDR1 SGHRS, CDR2 YFSETQ. Trimming removed 0 bases from V and 3 bases from J, with 6 bases in between. CDR3 size: 13 residues. This chain's CDR3 is CASSLVGDYGYTF. The CDR3 bases are TGCGCCAGCAGCTTGGTCGGAGACTATGGCTACACCTTC.

The J gene is TRBJ2-1, the V gene TRBV19; 12 bases map to TRBD2. Per germline, CDR1 LNHDA and CDR2 SQIVND (reference sequence). V trimming: 8 bases; J trimming: 0 bases; junction bases outside the gene matches: 5. The CDR3 length is 16 residues. As DNA, the CDR3 is TGTGCCAGTGGCCGACTAGCGGGAGACTCCTACAATGAGCAGTTCTTC. Residues: CASGRLAGDSYNEQFF.

The chain carries TRBV7-9 and TRBJ2-7; D is uncertain. The V gene lost 0 bases and the J gene lost 0 bases, with 6 bases spanning the gap. Per germline, CDR1 SEHNR and CDR2 FQNEAQ (reference sequence). The CDR3 loop spans 14 amino acids. CDR3 in DNA: TGTGCCAGCAGCTTAGCCAGTAGCTCCTACGAGCAGTACTTC. This encodes CASSLASSSYEQYF.

The V gene is TRBV7-3, the J gene TRBJ1-1; a possible D gene is TRBD1 (6 bases). Germline lookup yields CDR1 SGHTA and CDR2 FQGTGA. This CDR3 is built from 16 residues. V gave up 2 bases and J gave up 4 bases, with 17 bases separating them. CDR3 bases: TGTGCCAGCAGCTTAGGGTCAGCAGGGGTGGGCACTGAAGCTTTCTTT. It is translated as CASSLGSAGVGTEAFF. The full variable domain, with the rest looked up from reference TRBV7-3 and TRBJ1-1, is GAGVSQTPSNKVTEKGKYVELRCDPISGHTALYWYRQSLGQGPEFLIYFQGTGAADDSGLPNDRFFAVRPEGSVSTLKIQRTERGDSAVYLCASSLGSAGVGTEAFFGQGTRLTVV.

The rearrangement links TRBV6-5 to TRBJ1-1; D possibly corresponds to TRBD1 (6 bases). CDR1 and CDR2 (germline): MNHEY, SVGAGI. Trimming took 2 bases from V and 3 from J, leaving 7 bases between them. This CDR3 has 13 residues. The CDR3 region is CASSYEGDTEAFF. The DNA of the CDR3 is TGTGCCAGCAGTTACGAGGGGGACACTGAAGCTTTCTTT.

This rearrangement joins TRBV4-3 to TRBJ2-7; TRBD2 matches 11 bases. Germline V gives CDR1 LGHNA, CDR2 YSLEER. J gave up 5 bases and V 0 bases, and 6 bases lay outside the gene matches. This CDR3 has 16 residues. CDR3 loop: CASSQELAGDINEQYF. Written as DNA, the CDR3 is TGCGCCAGCAGCCAAGAACTAGCGGGAGACATTAACGAGCAGTACTTC.

The chain is built from TRBV7-8 and TRBJ2-1; possible D gene TRBD1, 6 bases. CDR1 is SGHVS, CDR2 FQNEAQ, per germline. The V end lost 4 bases, the J end lost 1 base, and 8 bases lay between the germline ends. CDR3 length: 14 amino acids. The CDR3 reads CASSSQGSYNEQFF. DNA for the CDR3: TGTGCCAGCAGCTCCCAGGGGTCCTACAATGAGCAGTTCTTC.

The J gene is TRBJ2-5, the V gene TRBV5-5; D unclear. Trimming stripped 7 bases from V and 5 bases from J, with 15 bases between. Germline V gene data show CDR1 as SGHKS and CDR2 as YYEKEE (reference sequence). CDR3 length: 13 amino acids. The CDR3 reads CASVPGGGETQYF. The CDR3 DNA reads TGTGCCAGCGTACCGGGCGGTGGGGAGACCCAGTACTTC.

This rearrangement joins TRBV5-1 to TRBJ2-1, with 7 bases identical to TRBD1. The CDR3 is made up of 15 amino acids. Losses at the gene ends were 0 bases for V and 4 bases for J; bases not matched to a gene: 4. Germline-derived CDR1 and CDR2 are SGHRS and YFSETQ. CDR3 protein: CASSLEQGRYNEQFF. The CDR3 DNA reads as TGCGCCAGCAGCTTGGAACAGGGGCGATACAATGAGCAGTTCTTC. Based on the CDR3 plus reference TRBV5-1 and TRBJ2-1, the full variable domain is KAGVTQTPRYLIKTRGQQVTLSCSPISGHRSVSWYQQTPGQGLQFLFEYFSETQRNKGNFPGRFSGRQFSNSRSEMNVSTLELGDSALYLCASSLEQGRYNEQFFGPGTRLTVL.

The chain is built from TRBV19 and TRBJ1-1, with no clear D. Between the trimmed V and J ends, which lost 6 bases and 9 bases, there was a span of 20 bases. The germline gives CDR1 LNHDA, CDR2 SQIVND (reference sequence). This CDR3 comprises 14 residues. This chain's CDR3 is CASSNPPVPEKAFF. The CDR3 DNA sequence: TGTGCCAGTAGCAACCCCCCGGTCCCGGAGAAAGCTTTCTTT.

V and J are TRBV7-3 and TRBJ2-5; possibly TRBD1 for D (6 bases). The CDR3 is 14 residues long. V was pared by 5 bases and J by 3 bases, with 13 bases between. CDR1 SGHTA and CDR2 FQGTGA come from the germline V gene. The CDR3 here is CASSQEGGKETQYF. For the CDR3, the DNA is TGTGCCAGCAGCCAAGAAGGGGGAAAAGAGACCCAGTACTTC.

CDR3 DNA: TGCGCCAGCAGCCAAACTCTGGCGTTCGGCGATGAGCAGTTCTTC. It codes for CASSQTLAFGDEQFF. The gene calls are TRBV4-1 and TRBJ2-1, with no clear D. CDR3 size: 15 residues. Germline lookup yields CDR1 MGHRA and CDR2 YSYEKL. V was clipped by 2 bases and J by 8 bases, with 16 bases between them.

This sequence joins TRBV15 and TRBJ2-7; no clear D. The CDR3 runs 12 residues. Germline assignment: CDR1 LNHNV and CDR2 YYDKDF (reference sequence). V was trimmed by 8 bases and J by 8 bases, leaving 16 bases between them. The chain's CDR3 is CATAQSSMQQYF. As DNA, the CDR3 is TGTGCCACCGCCCAGAGCTCTATGCAGCAGTACTTC.

V and J are TRBV4-3 and TRBJ1-5; D remains ambiguous. CDR3 length: 19 amino acids. Germline loops: CDR1 LGHNA, CDR2 YSLEER. The V end was cut by 1 base, the J end by 1 base, with 20 bases between. The CDR3 DNA reads TGCGCCAGCAGCCAAGGTTTGAGGAAAGCTGACTCCAGCAATCAGCCCCAGCATTTT. Its protein is CASSQGLRKADSSNQPQHF.

The rearrangement links TRBV5-6 to TRBJ1-5; D is undetermined. CDR1 is SGHDT and CDR2 is YYEEEE in the germline V gene. V was clipped by 0 bases and J by 0 bases, with 16 bases between them. This CDR3 region has 18 residues. The CDR3 nucleotides are TGTGCCAGCAGCTTGGCTGGAGCAGGATTAAATAGCAATCAGCCCCAGCATTTT. Translating it yields CASSLAGAGLNSNQPQHF.

V and J are TRBV27 and TRBJ1-5; no clear D. The V gene's germline CDR1 is MNHEY and CDR2 SMNVEV (reference sequence). Trimming took off 2 bases at V and 9 bases at J, with 17 bases between the two ends. This CDR3 spans 15 amino acids. CDR3 in amino acids: CASSLRNDYLRPQHF. The CDR3 nucleotides read TGTGCCAGCAGTTTACGGAACGATTACCTGAGGCCCCAGCATTTT.

The chain couples TRBV7-9 to TRBJ2-3; maybe TRBD1 (5 bases). The CDR3 loop spans 16 amino acids. The germline V and J ends were trimmed by 4 bases and 4 bases, with 18 bases remaining between them. Looked up from germline, CDR1 is SEHNR and CDR2 is FQNEAQ (reference sequence). CDR3 in DNA: TGTGCCAGCAGCTCAGAAACAGGCCGCTGGGCAGATACGCAGTATTTT. This codes for CASSSETGRWADTQYF.